This T cell receptor beta chain was obtained from a study of control samples from healthy donors and cancer patients. Method: immunoSEQ multiplex PCR; TCRdb's copy keeps in-frame clones and lacks some. The sample lists fewer than 200,000 clones; about 95% were seen once. The CDR3 is made up of 15 amino acids. J gave up 7 bases and V 5 bases, and 12 bases lay outside the gene matches. Germline V gene data show CDR1 as MNHEY and CDR2 as SMNVEV (reference sequence). The source material was PBMCs. The gene calls are TRBV27 and TRBJ2-7; 9 bases agree with TRBD1. The TCR sequence derives from a man aged 55-75 years with colorectal cancer. The DNA of the CDR3 is TGTGCCAGCAGTACTTACGGGACAGGGTCAAAGGAGCAGTACTTC. Its protein is CASSTYGTGSKEQYF.